This is a list of T cell receptor beta chains from one sample in a study of OX40 agonist ivuxolimab in advanced cancers. The table came from immunoSEQ multiplex PCR; TCRdb's copy has only in-frame clones and leaves some out. In the table there are more than 20,000 clones, 75% to 95% of which are singletons. This sample comprised CD4+ or CD8+ T cells sorted from blood, obtained in a trial of the OX40 agonist ivuxolimab. The receptors stem from an adult with an advanced solid tumor such as melanoma, head and neck, liver or kidney cancer. The CDR3 runs from the conserved cysteine through the conserved F or W. Some rows mark clone size as missing; the rest say once, few, many or name a class of expanded clone.

clone_size	v_call	j_call	cdr3_aa
-	TRBV6-5	TRBJ2-5	CASSYSQGAQETQYF
-	TRBV27	TRBJ2-5	CASSLYGEAETQYF
-	TRBV7-8	TRBJ2-7	CASSLGGLSSYEQYF
few	TRBV19	TRBJ2-5	CASSMSDWPTYF
once	TRBV4-2	TRBJ1-2	CASSLRGDRAGYTF
-	TRBV29-1	TRBJ2-7	CSAAFDYEQYF
-	TRBV10-2	TRBJ1-1	CASSAGTGNTEAFF
-	TRBV5-4	TRBJ2-5	CASSLYGRLLETQYF
-	TRBV13	TRBJ2-3	CASSSRRDLDTQYF
once	TRBV27	TRBJ2-5	CASSSLAGGQETQYF
-	TRBV6-5	TRBJ1-3	CASSTTGDSGNTIYF
-	TRBV27	TRBJ1-5	CASSQGALQPQHF
-	TRBV7-9	TRBJ2-7	CASSSPLAGGSYEQYF
-	TRBV29-1	TRBJ1-2	CSVGGAAGYTF
-	TRBV4-1	TRBJ1-5	CASSQVPGQGGGNQPQHF
-	TRBV5-5	TRBJ2-7	CASSLAGGPYEQYF
-	TRBV5-4	TRBJ1-5	CASSLGGGNQPQHF
once	TRBV27	TRBJ1-6	CASSLVGSSYNSPLHF
-	TRBV18	TRBJ1-3	CASSPGDYSGNTIYF
-	TRBV4-1	TRBJ2-3	CASSQDGLAGGRDTQYF
few	TRBV21-1	TRBJ1-6	CASRGPLDSPLHF
medium-sized	TRBV19	TRBJ2-7	CASSIASGDEQYF
-	TRBV7-9	TRBJ2-2	CASSSDRMNTGELFF
once	TRBV5-6	TRBJ2-3	CASSSYTDTQYF
-	TRBV2	TRBJ1-1	CASSEGRGWTEAFF
-	TRBV27	-	CASSLRRGQSYEQYF
-	TRBV4-1	TRBJ1-3	CASSRDRAQSSGNTIYF
-	TRBV11-2	TRBJ1-1	CASSRVNENTEAFF
-	TRBV13	TRBJ2-3	CASSLEQSTTDTQYF
-	TRBV18	TRBJ2-7	CASSPTWTGKPLYEQYF
-	TRBV19	TRBJ2-7	CASSIGQGARTYEQYF
-	TRBV5-6	TRBJ2-7	CASSGDSDPSYEQYF
-	TRBV4-1	TRBJ2-3	CASSPSPGGEAPDTQYF
-	TRBV7-2	TRBJ2-7	CASSLERGGWYEQYF
-	TRBV5-5	TRBJ2-3	CASRNRGRRDMSRTDTQYF
-	TRBV7-9	TRBJ2-5	CASSHELGTGETQYF
-	TRBV6-5	TRBJ2-1	CASRPEGVYNEQFF